This T cell receptor beta chain was identified in a study of early T cells in non-severe SARS-CoV-2 infection. Study-level background: Sequencing used unsorted whole-blood bulk RNA, so chains lack pairing.

The trim removed 7 bases at V and 9 bases at J, leaving 16 bases unmatched. The CDR3 consists of 15 residues. Germline-derived CDR1 and CDR2 are DFQATT and SNEGSKA (reference sequence). Unique molecular identifiers (one per individual cDNA molecule) were attached. Each CDR3 protein gets one entry after TCRdb re-called the 5' RACE reads with MiXCR. Of fewer than 60,000 distinct CDR3 sequences listed, more than 9% are singletons. This clonotype was observed many times. The antigen remains unidentified. Study results and limitations: The study's VDJdb matching favored anti-spike CD8 responses and missed private and CD4 specificities.

The chain recombines TRBV20-1 with TRBJ2-1, with TRBD2 identical over 9 bases. Material: whole blood. The TCR was taken from an adult who was a healthcare worker with PCR-confirmed SARS-CoV-2 infection or an uninfected control (not recorded which). The CDR3 DNA sequence: TGCAGTGTCATCCCCGCGGGGGGGCTCCGTGGTGAGCAGTTCTTC. It specifies CSVIPAGGLRGEQFF.